The entry below gives a single TCR beta chain sequence along with its context. What it recognizes is unknown. It was with a sample-barcoded 5' primer and a J-beta primer mix that a second PCR of about 6 to 12 cycles was run. Each sample yielded at least 2.5 million CDR3-containing paired-end reads. TCRdb re-derived calls from the 5' RACE reads in MiXCR, one entry per CDR3 protein. The table lists 550,000 to 600,000 distinct CDR3 sequences, around 48% of them singletons. The germline gives CDR1 GTSNPN, CDR2 SVGIG (reference sequence). J lost 9 bases, V lost 0 bases, and 11 bases had no gene match. The CDR3 spans 16 residues. This entry belongs to a study of blood T cells in healthy people across ages. Study-level information: The template switching approach captured approximately one barcoded beta molecule for every two T cells. General study results and limits: Age showed a roughly linear inverse relationship with TCR beta diversity per million T cells. PBMCs were not sorted, which prevented a conclusive comparison of naive versus antigen-experienced cells.

The sequence came from a man at least 80 years old in good health. Sample: blood. V and J are TRBV30 and TRBJ2-1; 10 bases map to TRBD1. The CDR3 protein is CAWSVPGTGVTSEQFF. The CDR3 DNA sequence: TGTGCCTGGAGTGTACCCGGGACAGGGGTTACGAGTGAGCAGTTCTTC. Based on the CDR3 plus reference TRBV30 and TRBJ2-1, the full variable domain is SQTIHQWPATLVQPVGSPLSLECTVEGTSNPNLYWYRQAAGRGLQLLFYSVGIGQISSEVPQNLSASRPQDRQFILSSKKLLLSDSGFYLCAWSVPGTGVTSEQFFGPGTRLTVL.